Listed here are 9 T cell receptor beta chains from one sample, sequenced in a study of blood T cell repertoires in COVID-19. Method: immunoSEQ multiplex PCR; TCRdb's copy keeps in-frame clones and lacks some. Of fewer than 250,000 clones listed, approximately 90% are singletons. The sample consisted of PBMCs or T cells enriched from blood (not recorded which). These receptors all stem from a young woman with acute COVID-19.

The rearrangement links TRBV19 to TRBJ1-1; 7 positions agree with TRBD1. The germline V gene has CDR1 LNHDA and CDR2 SQIVND (reference sequence). V lost 6 bases and J lost 0; bases outside the gene matches: 10. The CDR3 runs to 16 residues. CDR3 protein: CASSAGGKGVNTEAFF. CDR3 sequence (DNA): TGTGCCAGTAGCGCAGGGGGTAAGGGCGTGAACACTGAAGCTTTCTTT.

CDR3 protein: CASSPGGVSTDTQYF. The CDR3, as DNA: TGCGCCAGCAGCCCGGGAGGGGTTAGCACAGATACGCAGTATTTT. The rearrangement uses TRBV5-1 and TRBJ2-3; 8 bases line up with TRBD2. V lost 4 bases to trimming and J lost 0 bases; unmatched junction nucleotides: 4. Germline V gene data show CDR1 as SGHRS and CDR2 as YFSETQ. The CDR3 has 15 residues. The entire variable domain, with the rest obtained from reference TRBV5-1 and TRBJ2-3, is as follows: KAGVTQTPRYLIKTRGQQVTLSCSPISGHRSVSWYQQTPGQGLQFLFEYFSETQRNKGNFPGRFSGRQFSNSRSEMNVSTLELGDSALYLCASSPGGVSTDTQYFGPGTRLTVL.

The chain is built from TRBV6-5 and TRBJ1-2; D is undetermined. The germline gives CDR1 MNHEY, CDR2 SVGAGI. The V and J ends lost 2 bases and 4 bases respectively, with 14 bases between them. CDR3 length: 15 residues. The CDR3 is CASSYNDDWVYGYTF. DNA of the CDR3: TGTGCCAGCAGTTACAATGACGACTGGGTCTATGGCTACACCTTC.

As regards this clone: This same CDR3 is encoded by further DNA sequences in the sample. The chain carries TRBV7-2 and TRBJ1-1, with TRBD1 matching 7 bases. CDR3 length equals 14 residues. Trimming at V came to 1 base and at J to 5 bases, leaving 4 bases not matched to a gene. CDR1 and CDR2 from the germline V gene are SGHTA and FQGNSA. CDR3 residues: CASSLEGGYTEAFF. CDR3 in DNA: TGTGCCAGCAGCTTAGAAGGGGGCTATACTGAAGCTTTCTTT.

The chain joins TRBV11-3 to TRBJ2-7, with D perhaps matching TRBD1 (6 bases). The CDR3 loop spans 13 amino acids. V was pared by 5 bases and J by 3 bases, with 11 bases between. CDR1 SGHNT and CDR2 YENEEA come from the germline V gene. CDR3 sequence: CASSAGANYEQYF. The CDR3 coding sequence is TGTGCCAGCAGCGCAGGGGCTAACTACGAGCAGTACTTC.

The chain recombines TRBV12-5 with TRBJ1-6; 7 bases align to TRBD1. V was clipped by 4 bases and J by 0 bases; unmatched bases: 0. The CDR3 runs to 15 residues. Germline loops: CDR1 LGHNT, CDR2 FRNRAP. CDR3 nucleotides: TGTGCTAGTGGTTCAGGGGGCTCCTATAATTCACCCCTCCACTTT. Protein sequence: CASGSGGSYNSPLHF.

The chain carries TRBV9 and TRBJ2-3; 8 bases align to TRBD2. The CDR3 runs 17 residues. V shed 4 bases, J shed 2 bases, and the junction held 12 bases outside the gene matches. The germline CDR1 and CDR2 sequences are SGDLS and YYNGEE. The CDR3 protein is CASSPRKSGGITDTQYF. The DNA for the CDR3 is TGTGCCAGCAGCCCCCGGAAAAGCGGGGGCATCACAGATACGCAGTATTTT. Variable domain in full (rest from reference TRBV9 and TRBJ2-3): DSGVTQTPKHLITATGQRVTLRCSPRSGDLSVYWYQQSLDQGLQFLIQYYNGEERAKGNILERFSAQQFPDLHSELNLSSLELGDSALYFCASSPRKSGGITDTQYFGPGTRLTVL.

This sequence joins TRBV7-9 and TRBJ1-1, with D possibly being TRBD1 (6 bases). Per germline, CDR1 SEHNR and CDR2 FQNEAQ (reference sequence). Trimming pared 4 bases from V and 2 bases from J, leaving 11 bases between. The CDR3 totals 14 residues. CDR3 sequence reads: CASSSGHPNTEAFF. DNA of the CDR3: TGTGCCAGCAGCTCGGGACACCCAAACACTGAAGCTTTCTTT.

The chain has TRBV7-9 and TRBJ2-7, with TRBD1 as a possible D gene (6 bases). Trimming shortened V by 2 bases and J by 4 bases, and 21 bases separated the two germline ends. This CDR3 comprises 17 residues. Germline CDR1 reads SEHNR; CDR2 reads FQNEAQ (reference sequence). The CDR3 loop is CASSLIPRTAGEYEQYF. As DNA, the CDR3 is TGTGCCAGCAGCTTAATCCCCCGGACAGCCGGGGAGTACGAGCAGTACTTC.